This is a list of T cell receptor beta chains from one sample in a study of T-cell memory formation after mild COVID-19. In TCRdb, the 5' RACE reads were re-called with MiXCR into one record per CDR3 protein. The table records approximately 300,000 distinct CDR3 sequences, 7.5% to 9.5% of them present only once. The sequenced material came from PBMCs or a T cell subset sorted from them (not recorded which). Receptor source: a man in his late teens or twenties who had mild COVID-19 (a few samples of this study predate the infection). Cell type and time point are not known. Each CDR3 is given with its conserved first and last residue. D genes are given only for firm matches. Some rows mark clone size as missing; the rest say once, few, many or name a class of expanded clone.

j_call: TRBJ2-2
d_call: .
clone_size: .
v_call: TRBV10-3
cdr3_aa: CATRLLLGPNTGELFF
cdr3_nt: TGTGCCACCCGACTATTACTAGGGCCGAACACCGGGGAGCTGTTTTTT

j_call: TRBJ2-3
d_call: TRBD2
clone_size: many
v_call: TRBV7-2
cdr3_aa: CASTGAGNTDTQYF
cdr3_nt: TGTGCCAGCACAGGAGCGGGGAACACAGATACGCAGTATTTT

j_call: TRBJ2-6
d_call: TRBD1
clone_size: few
v_call: TRBV7-6
cdr3_aa: CASSLRTGAYSGANVLTF
cdr3_nt: TGTGCCAGCAGCTTACGGACAGGGGCATACTCTGGGGCCAACGTCCTGACTTTC

j_call: TRBJ1-2
d_call: .
clone_size: many
v_call: TRBV20-1
cdr3_aa: CSADEGRDYGYTF
cdr3_nt: TGCAGTGCTGATGAGGGGCGCGACTATGGCTACACCTTC

j_call: TRBJ2-5
d_call: .
clone_size: .
v_call: TRBV19
cdr3_aa: CASSIVAVPQETQYF
cdr3_nt: TGTGCCAGTAGTATAGTGGCAGTACCTCAAGAGACCCAGTACTTC

j_call: TRBJ2-1
d_call: .
clone_size: many
v_call: TRBV7-9
cdr3_aa: CASSSRDGNRYNEQFF
cdr3_nt: TGTGCCAGCAGCAGCCGGGACGGGAATAGATACAATGAGCAGTTCTTC

j_call: TRBJ2-1
d_call: .
clone_size: few
v_call: TRBV24-1
cdr3_aa: CATSLAGEQFF
cdr3_nt: TGTGCCACCAGTTTAGCCGGGGAGCAGTTCTTC

j_call: TRBJ1-6
d_call: TRBD1
clone_size: .
v_call: TRBV5-1
cdr3_aa: CASSLNTGVGSPLHF
cdr3_nt: TGCGCCAGCAGCTTAAATACAGGGGTGGGGTCACCCCTCCACTTT

j_call: TRBJ2-7
d_call: TRBD2
clone_size: .
v_call: TRBV18
cdr3_aa: CASSPGILAGGPISYEQYF
cdr3_nt: TGTGCCAGCTCACCAGGTATACTAGCGGGGGGGCCGATCTCCTACGAGCAGTACTTC

j_call: TRBJ2-1
d_call: .
clone_size: .
v_call: TRBV3-1
cdr3_aa: CASSQDRVGYNEQFF
cdr3_nt: TGTGCCAGCAGCCAAGATAGGGTGGGGTACAATGAGCAGTTCTTC

j_call: TRBJ1-5
d_call: .
clone_size: few
v_call: TRBV4-2
cdr3_aa: CASSHRSSNQPQHF
cdr3_nt: TGTGCCAGCAGCCATAGGAGCAGCAATCAGCCCCAGCATTTT

j_call: TRBJ2-7
d_call: TRBD2
clone_size: .
v_call: TRBV2
cdr3_aa: CASSGDSGSSYEQYF
cdr3_nt: TGTGCCAGCAGTGGTGATAGCGGGAGCTCCTACGAGCAGTACTTC

j_call: TRBJ1-2
d_call: .
clone_size: few
v_call: TRBV5-1
cdr3_aa: CASSLMDTSYGYTF
cdr3_nt: TGCGCCAGCAGCTTGATGGACACTTCTTATGGCTACACCTTC

j_call: TRBJ1-1
d_call: .
clone_size: few
v_call: TRBV12-3/TRBV12-4
cdr3_aa: CASRGDLGMTEAFF
cdr3_nt: TGTGCCAGCAGGGGGGACTTGGGTATGACTGAAGCTTTCTTT

j_call: TRBJ2-7
d_call: TRBD2
clone_size: few
v_call: TRBV7-2
cdr3_aa: CASSLPRAGGYEQYF
cdr3_nt: TGTGCCAGCAGCTTACCCCGGGCGGGGGGCTACGAGCAGTACTTC

j_call: TRBJ1-4
d_call: TRBD1
clone_size: many
v_call: TRBV4-2
cdr3_aa: CASSQDSGTGGEKLFF
cdr3_nt: TGTGCCAGCAGCCAAGATTCGGGAACAGGGGGTGAAAAACTGTTTTTT

j_call: TRBJ2-3
d_call: TRBD2
clone_size: few
v_call: TRBV3-1
cdr3_aa: CASRPAGGTDTQYF
cdr3_nt: TGTGCCAGCAGGCCGGCGGGGGGGACAGATACGCAGTATTTT

j_call: TRBJ1-1
d_call: .
clone_size: many
v_call: TRBV7-9
cdr3_aa: CASSLTAREHTEAFF
cdr3_nt: TGTGCCAGCAGCTTAACTGCCAGGGAACACACTGAAGCTTTCTTT

j_call: TRBJ1-6
d_call: TRBD1
clone_size: .
v_call: TRBV4-1
cdr3_aa: CASRQIGQGNSPLHF
cdr3_nt: TGCGCCAGCAGACAAATCGGACAGGGTAATTCACCCCTCCACTTT

j_call: TRBJ2-2
d_call: TRBD2
clone_size: few
v_call: TRBV11-2
cdr3_aa: CASSFRLAGGLGELFF
cdr3_nt: TGTGCCAGCAGCTTCCGACTAGCGGGGGGGCTGGGGGAGCTGTTTTTT

j_call: TRBJ2-3
d_call: .
clone_size: many
v_call: TRBV27
cdr3_aa: CASSFSGNTQYF
cdr3_nt: TGTGCCAGCAGTTTCTCGGGGAATACGCAGTATTTT

j_call: TRBJ1-6
d_call: TRBD1
clone_size: few
v_call: TRBV12-3/TRBV12-4
cdr3_aa: CASRARQGISPLHF
cdr3_nt: TGTGCCAGCAGGGCCAGACAGGGGATCTCACCCCTCCACTTT

j_call: TRBJ2-5
d_call: .
clone_size: .
v_call: TRBV5-1
cdr3_aa: CASSLGQQGKETQYF
cdr3_nt: TGCGCCAGCAGCTTGGGACAACAGGGTAAAGAGACCCAGTACTTC

j_call: TRBJ1-1
d_call: .
clone_size: many
v_call: TRBV20-1
cdr3_aa: CSARSGVRTEAFF
cdr3_nt: TGCAGTGCTAGATCAGGGGTGAGGACTGAAGCTTTCTTT

j_call: TRBJ1-5
d_call: .
clone_size: few
v_call: TRBV27
cdr3_aa: CASSLWYSNQPQHF
cdr3_nt: TGTGCCAGCAGTTTATGGTACAGCAATCAGCCCCAGCATTTT

j_call: TRBJ2-7
d_call: TRBD1
clone_size: few
v_call: TRBV14
cdr3_aa: CASSQGGTGWDEQYF
cdr3_nt: TGTGCCAGCAGCCAAGGCGGGACAGGGTGGGACGAGCAGTACTTC

j_call: TRBJ1-2
d_call: .
clone_size: .
v_call: TRBV20-1
cdr3_aa: CSADPNSANYGYTF
cdr3_nt: TGCAGTGCTGACCCGAACAGTGCGAACTATGGCTACACCTTC

j_call: TRBJ2-6
d_call: .
clone_size: few
v_call: TRBV4-1
cdr3_aa: CASSQDPHSAWSGANVLTF
cdr3_nt: TGCGCCAGCAGCCAAGACCCTCACAGCGCCTGGTCTGGGGCCAACGTCCTGACTTTC

j_call: TRBJ2-7
d_call: .
clone_size: few
v_call: TRBV6-2/TRBV6-3
cdr3_aa: CASSYRAQLVEQYF
cdr3_nt: TGTGCCAGCAGTTACAGGGCCCAGCTTGTCGAGCAGTACTTC

j_call: TRBJ1-4
d_call: .
clone_size: many
v_call: TRBV5-1
cdr3_aa: CASSRGVTNEKLFF
cdr3_nt: TGCGCCAGCAGCCGAGGGGTAACTAATGAAAAACTGTTTTTT

j_call: TRBJ2-5
d_call: .
clone_size: .
v_call: TRBV6-2/TRBV6-3
cdr3_aa: CASSYLTTPQETQYF
cdr3_nt: TGTGCCAGCAGTTACTTAACAACGCCCCAAGAGACCCAGTACTTC

j_call: TRBJ1-1
d_call: .
clone_size: .
v_call: TRBV7-2
cdr3_aa: CASSLVLGGGTEAFF
cdr3_nt: TGTGCCAGCAGCTTAGTTTTGGGCGGGGGCACTGAAGCTTTCTTT

j_call: TRBJ1-4
d_call: .
clone_size: .
v_call: TRBV12-3/TRBV12-4
cdr3_aa: CASSFNRVGEKLFF
cdr3_nt: TGTGCCAGCAGTTTCAACAGGGTTGGCGAAAAACTGTTTTTT

j_call: TRBJ2-5
d_call: .
clone_size: .
v_call: TRBV10-3
cdr3_aa: CAISEKVKGGLETQYF
cdr3_nt: TGTGCCATCAGTGAAAAGGTCAAGGGGGGCCTAGAGACCCAGTACTTC

j_call: TRBJ1-6
d_call: .
clone_size: .
v_call: TRBV7-2
cdr3_aa: CASSPRRVSPLHF
cdr3_nt: TGTGCCAGCAGCCCTCGAAGGGTTTCACCCCTCCACTTT

j_call: TRBJ1-5
d_call: TRBD1
clone_size: many
v_call: TRBV10-3
cdr3_aa: CAISPGGREQPQHF
cdr3_nt: TGTGCCATCAGTCCAGGGGGCCGGGAGCAGCCCCAGCATTTT

j_call: TRBJ1-1
d_call: .
clone_size: many
v_call: TRBV6-5
cdr3_aa: CASSYWGGSAEAFF
cdr3_nt: TGTGCCAGCAGTTACTGGGGGGGCAGCGCTGAAGCTTTCTTT

j_call: TRBJ2-5
d_call: .
clone_size: .
v_call: TRBV5-6
cdr3_aa: CASSLRGSGQETQYF
cdr3_nt: TGTGCCAGCAGCTTGAGGGGGAGCGGGCAAGAGACCCAGTACTTC

j_call: TRBJ2-5
d_call: .
clone_size: .
v_call: TRBV9
cdr3_aa: CASSPQGGNQETQYF
cdr3_nt: TGTGCCAGCAGCCCCCAGGGGGGGAACCAAGAGACCCAGTACTTC

j_call: TRBJ1-4
d_call: .
clone_size: .
v_call: TRBV4-1
cdr3_aa: CASSQDPRANEKLFF
cdr3_nt: TGCGCCAGCAGCCAAGATCCACGAGCCAATGAAAAACTGTTTTTT

j_call: TRBJ2-2
d_call: .
clone_size: few
v_call: TRBV28
cdr3_aa: CASSLHGGNTGELFF
cdr3_nt: TGTGCCAGCAGTCTCCACGGGGGGAACACCGGGGAGCTGTTTTTT

j_call: TRBJ2-5
d_call: .
clone_size: .
v_call: TRBV5-5
cdr3_aa: CASSYETGSSALGQYF
cdr3_nt: TGTGCCAGCAGCTATGAAACAGGGAGTAGCGCATTGGGCCAGTACTTC

j_call: TRBJ1-1
d_call: .
clone_size: .
v_call: TRBV29-1
cdr3_aa: CSVEGRSGEAFF
cdr3_nt: TGCAGCGTTGAAGGTCGGTCAGGTGAAGCTTTCTTT

j_call: TRBJ2-7
d_call: TRBD1
clone_size: many
v_call: TRBV6-5
cdr3_aa: CASTMSGGEQYF
cdr3_nt: TGTGCCAGCACAATGTCAGGGGGCGAGCAGTACTTC

j_call: TRBJ2-3
d_call: .
clone_size: many
v_call: TRBV5-1
cdr3_aa: CASSLAVENTQYF
cdr3_nt: TGCGCCAGCAGCTTGGCGGTGGAGAATACGCAGTATTTT

j_call: TRBJ2-3
d_call: .
clone_size: .
v_call: TRBV5-1
cdr3_aa: CASSYARLSPTDTQYF
cdr3_nt: TGCGCCAGCAGCTACGCCCGACTCTCCCCCACAGATACGCAGTATTTT

j_call: TRBJ1-5
d_call: TRBD1
clone_size: .
v_call: TRBV6-2/TRBV6-3
cdr3_aa: CASSYWGQTNQPQHF
cdr3_nt: TGTGCCAGCAGTTACTGGGGACAGACCAATCAGCCCCAGCATTTT

j_call: TRBJ1-1
d_call: .
clone_size: .
v_call: TRBV5-1
cdr3_aa: CASSYSEGRGGTEAFF
cdr3_nt: TGCGCCAGCAGCTACAGTGAGGGAAGGGGAGGCACTGAAGCTTTCTTT

j_call: TRBJ1-3
d_call: .
clone_size: .
v_call: TRBV9
cdr3_aa: CASSVGLQGSGNTIYF
cdr3_nt: TGTGCCAGCAGCGTCGGATTACAGGGAAGTGGAAACACCATATATTTT

j_call: TRBJ2-2
d_call: .
clone_size: .
v_call: TRBV29-1
cdr3_aa: CSVAGGTANTGELFF
cdr3_nt: TGCAGCGTCGCCGGGGGGACAGCGAACACCGGGGAGCTGTTTTTT

j_call: TRBJ1-6
d_call: .
clone_size: once
v_call: TRBV20-1
cdr3_aa: CSASVRSENSPLHF
cdr3_nt: TGCAGTGCTTCCGTTAGGTCCGAGAATTCACCCCTCCACTTT

j_call: TRBJ1-5
d_call: TRBD1
clone_size: many
v_call: TRBV6-4
cdr3_aa: CASSEVAGTGGPKSNQPQHF
cdr3_nt: TGTGCCAGCAGTGAAGTAGCCGGGACAGGGGGGCCGAAGAGCAATCAGCCCCAGCATTTT

j_call: TRBJ1-2
d_call: .
clone_size: .
v_call: TRBV28
cdr3_aa: CASTGAGARGYTF
cdr3_nt: TGTGCCAGCACGGGGGCGGGGGCCCGAGGCTACACCTTC

j_call: TRBJ2-1
d_call: TRBD2
clone_size: .
v_call: TRBV11-3
cdr3_aa: CASSLRSSGGNEQFF
cdr3_nt: TGTGCCAGCAGCTTAAGGTCTAGCGGGGGCAATGAGCAGTTCTTC

j_call: TRBJ2-4
d_call: .
clone_size: many
v_call: TRBV7-2
cdr3_aa: CASSSRTQNIQYF
cdr3_nt: TGTGCCAGCAGCTCACGGACCCAAAACATTCAGTACTTC